A single sample is the source of the 6 T cell receptor beta chains below, sequenced in a study of shared clonotypes between healthy human individuals. TCRdb's table, derived via immunoSEQ multiplex PCR, lists solely in-frame clones and lacks some. The table lists fewer than 1.4 million clones, more than 75% of them singletons. Sequenced material: memory CD4+ T cells from PBMCs. The subset is: CD45RA-negative fraction. Receptors originate from a man in his late teens or twenties in good health. Some clones in this sample may be carry-over from other donors' samples.

Comments on this clone: This likely reflects a read error, since a far larger clone is one base away. The sample has other DNA sequences that encode this CDR3 too. The CDR3 sequence is CASSLGPNNEQFF. In nucleotides, the CDR3 is TGCGCCAGCAGCTTGGGCCCGAACAATGAGCAGTTCTTC. The genes are TRBV5-1 and TRBJ2-1; D is unclear. The CDR3 contains 13 residues. V dropped 0 bases and J dropped 5 bases, with 6 bases sitting between them. Germline lookup yields CDR1 SGHRS and CDR2 YFSETQ.

This clone was counted once. The CDR3 is CASSSGLAVYNEQFF. The CDR3 DNA reads TGCGCCAGCAGCTCGGGACTAGCGGTCTACAATGAGCAGTTCTTC. The chain has TRBV5-1 and TRBJ2-1, with 11 bases lining up with TRBD2. Germline assignment: CDR1 SGHRS and CDR2 YFSETQ. V lost 3 bases to trimming and J lost 3 bases; unmatched junction nucleotides: 2. There are 15 residues in the CDR3.

This clone was seen ten or more times. The chain carries TRBV28 and TRBJ2-1, with unresolved D. This CDR3 has 12 amino acids. V was trimmed by 3 bases and J by 15 bases, leaving 15 bases between them. CDR1 MDHEN and CDR2 SYDVKM come from the germline V gene. Here the CDR3 reads CASSFTRLSMFF. CDR3 nucleotide sequence: TGTGCCAGCAGTTTCACCAGACTTAGCATGTTCTTC.

This chain connects TRBV6-5 to TRBJ2-1, with D tentatively TRBD2 (5 bases). Trimming took off 6 bases at V and 10 bases at J, with 22 bases between the two ends. This CDR3 is built from 15 residues. CDR1 MNHEY and CDR2 SVGAGI come from the germline V gene. Here the CDR3 DNA reads TGTGCCAGCAGAGGGATGGCTAGCCAAGACCAGGAGCAGTTCTTC. It codes for CASRGMASQDQEQFF.

There are a few counts of this clone. The chain has TRBV5-4 and TRBJ2-3; 10 bases are a match to TRBD2. From germline, CDR1 is SGHNT and CDR2 YYREEE (reference sequence). The V segment lost 3 bases and the J segment 1 base; nucleotides outside the gene matches: 11. The length of the CDR3 is 18 residues. CDR3: CASSYLLFGTSGTDTQYF. The CDR3 nucleotides are TGTGCCAGCAGCTATCTATTATTTGGGACTAGCGGCACAGATACGCAGTATTTT.

This sequence joins TRBV28 and TRBJ2-1; D unresolved. The V gene's germline CDR1 is MDHEN and CDR2 SYDVKM. V lost 5 bases to trimming and J lost 10 bases, with 21 bases between them. CDR3 length: 15 amino acids. The CDR3 here is CASSGIPDRSVEQFF. CDR3 nucleotide sequence: TGTGCCAGCAGTGGGATTCCCGACCGCTCAGTGGAGCAGTTCTTC.